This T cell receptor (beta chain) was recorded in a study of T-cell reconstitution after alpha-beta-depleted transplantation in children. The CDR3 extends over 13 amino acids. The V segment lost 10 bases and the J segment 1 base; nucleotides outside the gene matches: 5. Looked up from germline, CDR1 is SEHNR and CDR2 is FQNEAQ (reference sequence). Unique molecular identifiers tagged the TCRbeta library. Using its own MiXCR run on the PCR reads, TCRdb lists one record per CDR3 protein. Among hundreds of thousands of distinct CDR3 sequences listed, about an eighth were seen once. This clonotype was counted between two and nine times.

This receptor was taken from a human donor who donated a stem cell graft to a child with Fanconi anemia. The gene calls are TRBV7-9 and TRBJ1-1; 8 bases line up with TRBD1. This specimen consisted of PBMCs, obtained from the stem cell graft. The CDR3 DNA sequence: TGTGCCACCTGGACAGGGCAGAACACTGAAGCTTTCTTT. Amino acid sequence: CATWTGQNTEAFF.